The T cell receptor beta chain described here comes from a study of T cells in Graves' hyperthyroidism and ophthalmopathy. This CDR3 is 15 amino acids long. In germline, CDR1 is LNHDA, CDR2 SQIVND (reference sequence). V was clipped by 6 bases and J by 1 base, with 15 bases between them. Regarding this clonotype: Its antigen is currently unknown.

Study outcomes and limitations: The authors' 13 V-J model separated ophthalmopathy from stable hyperthyroidism.

Amplification of TCR beta CDR3 regions was performed using RNA transcripts as template. HTBI primers were the set used in a first-round RT-PCR of the TCR CDR3. TCRdb used MiXCR to reprocess the multiplex PCR reads, holding one entry per CDR3 protein. The repertoire consists of roughly 660,000 distinct CDR3 sequences, with 15% to 20% occurring once and the leading ten covering 15%. The chain uses TRBV19 and TRBJ1-1; D is unclear. The clonotype was recovered from a man in his forties or fifties with Graves' hyperthyroidism. The sequenced sample was blood. DNA of the CDR3: TGTGCCAGTAGCCCGTCGAGTCGGAGGAACACTGAAGCTTTCTTT. Protein product: CASSPSSRRNTEAFF.